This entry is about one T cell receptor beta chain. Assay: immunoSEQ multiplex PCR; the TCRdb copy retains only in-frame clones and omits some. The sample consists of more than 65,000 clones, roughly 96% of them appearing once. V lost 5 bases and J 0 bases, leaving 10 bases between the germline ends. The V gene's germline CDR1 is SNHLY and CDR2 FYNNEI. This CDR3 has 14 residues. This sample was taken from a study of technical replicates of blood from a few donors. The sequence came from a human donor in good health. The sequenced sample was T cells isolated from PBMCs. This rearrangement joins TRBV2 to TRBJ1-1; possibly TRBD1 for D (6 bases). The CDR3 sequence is CASSQTGLNTEAFF. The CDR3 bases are TGTGCCAGCAGTCAGACAGGTCTGAACACTGAAGCTTTCTTT.